The 32 T cell receptor beta chains below were found in one sample sequenced in a study of blood T cell repertoires in COVID-19. Here immunoSEQ multiplex PCR was the method, and the copy in TCRdb shows in-frame clones only, minus some. The sample holds 200,000 to 250,000 clones, more than 75% seen once. The sequencing input was peripheral blood. The receptors derive from a man aged 55 to 69 with acute or convalescent COVID-19.

The chain uses TRBV18 and TRBJ1-2; D might be TRBD1 (6 bases). The V end lost 3 bases, the J end lost 0 bases, and 11 bases lay between the germline ends. The CDR3 contains 15 residues. Germline V gene sequence: CDR1 KGHSH, CDR2 LQKENI. The CDR3 protein is CASSPQDSPNYGYTF. The CDR3 DNA reads TGTGCCAGCTCACCTCAGGACAGTCCTAACTATGGCTACACCTTC.

The V call is TRBV6-2 or TRBV6-3, the J call TRBJ2-7, with 7 bases fitting TRBD1. The CDR3 spans 15 residues. CDR1 and CDR2 (germline): MNHEY, SVGEGT. The trim removed 0 bases at V and 3 bases at J, leaving 5 bases unmatched. The CDR3: CASSYSSAGGYEQYF. The CDR3 DNA sequence: TGTGCCAGCAGTTACTCTTCGGCAGGGGGCTACGAGCAGTACTTC.

The V and J genes are TRBV5-1 and TRBJ1-1; D may be TRBD1 (6 bases). Deletions cut 4 bases from V and 7 bases from J, with 35 bases between. From germline, CDR1 is SGHRS and CDR2 YFSETQ. The CDR3 runs 20 residues. CDR3 coding DNA: TGCGCCAGCAGCCTAGACCGCGATATAACAGGGTACAATCTAACTCGTGAAGCTTTCTTT. It is translated as CASSLDRDITGYNLTREAFF.

The chain joins TRBV27 to TRBJ2-1, with D tentatively TRBD2 (6 bases). The V end was cut by 4 bases, the J end by 4 bases, with 11 bases between. This CDR3 has 14 amino acids. Germline CDR1 reads MNHEY; CDR2 reads SMNVEV (reference sequence). In DNA, the CDR3 is TGTGCCAGCAGTTATGTGGAGGGGTACAATGAGCAGTTCTTC. This sequence encodes CASSYVEGYNEQFF.

The chain couples TRBV11-3 to TRBJ2-1, with 8 bases matching TRBD2. The V segment lost 4 bases and the J segment 10 bases; nucleotides outside the gene matches: 12. Germline lookup yields CDR1 SGHNT and CDR2 YENEEA. This CDR3 comprises 15 residues. In DNA, the CDR3 is TGTGCCAGCAGCTCCCGGGGGGGCGGCGGGGGAGAGCAGTTCTTC. It codes for CASSSRGGGGGEQFF. Full variable domain (rest looked up from reference TRBV11-3 and TRBJ2-1): EAGVVQSPRYKIIEKKQPVAFWCNPISGHNTLYWYLQNLGQGPELLIRYENEEAVDDSQLPKDRFSAERLKGVDSTLKIQPAELGDSAVYLCASSSRGGGGGEQFFGPGTRLTVL.

This clone was observed once. This rearrangement joins TRBV14 to TRBJ2-3; 8 bases align to TRBD2. This CDR3 is built from 18 residues. The junction had 13 bases not matched to a gene; V was cut back by 4 bases and J by 1 base. Germline assignment: CDR1 SGHDN and CDR2 FVKESK. CDR3 DNA: TGTGCCAGCAGCCGCCTGGTGGGAGCGGGGGACCGCACAGATACGCAGTATTTT. Its protein product is CASSRLVGAGDRTDTQYF.

The V and J genes are TRBV19 and TRBJ2-5; D call uncertain. CDR3 length: 14 residues. Trimming cost V 1 base and J 7 bases, with 13 bases left between them. Germline CDR1 and CDR2: LNHDA and SQIVND (reference sequence). The CDR3 is CASSIGSASRTQYF. Written as DNA, the CDR3 is TGTGCCAGTAGTATAGGGTCCGCTAGTAGGACCCAGTACTTC.

CDR3 protein: CASSIQGGTDTQYF. As DNA, the CDR3 is TGTGCCAGTAGTATCCAGGGTGGGACAGATACGCAGTATTTT. V gene TRBV19 combines with J gene TRBJ2-3; possibly TRBD1 for D (5 bases). The CDR3 contains 14 residues. V lost 3 bases to trimming and J lost 3 bases, with 10 bases between them. The germline CDR1 and CDR2 sequences are LNHDA and SQIVND (reference sequence). Drawing the rest from reference TRBV19 and TRBJ2-3, the complete variable domain is DGGITQSPKYLFRKEGQNVTLSCEQNLNHDAMYWYRQDPGQGLRLIYYSQIVNDFQKGDIAEGYSVSREKKESFPLTVTSAQKNPTAFYLCASSIQGGTDTQYFGPGTRLTVL.

Only a few counts were recorded for this clone. The J gene is TRBJ2-7, the V gene TRBV5-1, with TRBD1 matching 11 bases. This CDR3 spans 16 amino acids. V lost 3 bases, J lost 5 bases, and 10 bases stayed unmatched. Germline values: CDR1 SGHRS, CDR2 YFSETQ. CDR3 loop: CASSSGQGARGHEQYF. The CDR3 DNA follows: TGCGCCAGCAGCTCCGGACAGGGGGCGCGGGGCCACGAGCAGTACTTC.

V usage is TRBV19 and J usage is TRBJ2-2, with 8 bases lining up with TRBD1. The CDR3 loop spans 16 amino acids. V lost 5 bases to trimming and J lost 1 base; unmatched junction nucleotides: 6. Germline V gene sequence: CDR1 LNHDA, CDR2 SQIVND (reference sequence). The CDR3 DNA reads as TGTGCCAGTAGTCCTTATGGGACAGGGAACACCGGGGAGCTGTTTTTT. Translation: CASSPYGTGNTGELFF.

The chain combines TRBV9 with TRBJ2-5; 7 bases are a match to TRBD1. Germline CDR1 and CDR2: SGDLS and YYNGEE. Losses at the gene ends were 3 bases for V and 3 bases for J; bases not matched to a gene: 11. The CDR3 runs 16 residues. CDR3 nucleotide sequence: TGTGCCAGCAGCGCTGGGTGGAGACAGGGAGAAGAGACCCAGTACTTC. This encodes CASSAGWRQGEETQYF. The variable domain in full, completed from reference TRBV9 and TRBJ2-5, reads DSGVTQTPKHLITATGQRVTLRCSPRSGDLSVYWYQQSLDQGLQFLIQYYNGEERAKGNILERFSAQQFPDLHSELNLSSLELGDSALYFCASSAGWRQGEETQYFGPGTRLLVL.

This sequence joins TRBV29-1 and TRBJ2-2; D possibly corresponds to TRBD1 (5 bases). In germline, CDR1 is SQVTM, CDR2 ANQGSEA. V was pared by 3 bases and J by 3 bases, with 17 bases between. The CDR3 covers 16 residues. CDR3 nucleotide sequence: TGCAGCGTTGATCTTCGGCAGGGTAGGCACACCGGGGAGCTGTTTTTT. This translates into CSVDLRQGRHTGELFF.

Concerning this clone itself: At one boundary the junction diverges from the germline segment, which might be a read error. V gene TRBV27 combines with J gene TRBJ2-5; TRBD1 is a possible D gene (6 bases). The CDR3 is 14 amino acids. CDR1 is MNHEY and CDR2 is SMNVEV in the germline V gene (reference sequence). The CDR3 loop reads CASSSTGNHETQYF. In nucleotides, the CDR3 is TGTGCCAGCAGTTCCACAGGGAACCACGAGACCCAGTACTTC.

The V and J genes are TRBV6-2 or TRBV6-3 and TRBJ2-2, with TRBD2 matching 13 bases. With 2 bases clipped from V and 6 bases from J, the junction kept 0 bases outside the gene matches. This CDR3 comprises 15 residues. Germline CDR1 is MNHEY and CDR2 is SVGEGT. CDR3 residues: CASSYGLAGAGELFF. CDR3 sequence (DNA): TGTGCCAGCAGTTACGGACTAGCGGGGGCCGGGGAGCTGTTTTTT.

The chain couples TRBV29-1 to TRBJ2-3; D is possibly TRBD2 (7 bases). V was clipped by 0 bases and J by 4 bases, with 14 bases between them. The CDR3 totals 15 residues. Germline V gene sequence: CDR1 SQVTM, CDR2 ANQGSEA. Written as DNA, the CDR3 is TGCAGCGTTGAAGATTCAGGGGCGGGAGCAGATACGCAGTATTTT. It codes for CSVEDSGAGADTQYF.

The rearrangement uses TRBV3-1 (or the pseudogene TRBV3-2) and TRBJ2-2; TRBD2 matches at 7 bases. This CDR3 region has 14 residues. Germline loops: CDR1 LGHDT, CDR2 YNNKEL (reference sequence). The junction had 2 bases not matched to a gene; V was cut back by 1 base and J by 6 bases. CDR3: CASSQGGGPGELFF. The DNA for the CDR3 is TGTGCCAGCAGCCAAGGCGGGGGACCCGGGGAGCTGTTTTTT.

The rearrangement joins TRBV29-1 to TRBJ2-5, with 9 bases that match TRBD1. Germline values: CDR1 SQVTM, CDR2 ANQGSEA. V dropped 7 bases and J dropped 13; count of bases not matched to a gene: 19. The CDR3 has 14 amino acids. The CDR3 here is CSAGVGQGFSRGYF. CDR3 in DNA: TGCAGCGCCGGGGTGGGACAGGGTTTCTCACGAGGGTACTTC.

This clone has a single count. This chain connects TRBV10-3 to TRBJ1-1, with D possibly TRBD1 on 6 matching bases. The CDR3 has 12 residues. Germline V gives CDR1 ENHRY, CDR2 SYGVKD. Trimming took off 9 bases at V and 3 bases at J, with 11 bases between the two ends. CDR3 amino acids: CAIQGPHTEAFF. The CDR3 DNA reads as TGTGCCATACAGGGACCCCACACTGAAGCTTTCTTT.

The J gene is TRBJ2-1, the V gene TRBV7-9; D may be TRBD1 (6 bases). Between the trimmed V and J ends, which lost 5 bases and 5 bases, there was a span of 13 bases. The CDR3 has 14 amino acids. Germline V CDR1 and CDR2: SEHNR, FQNEAQ (reference sequence). CDR3 sequence reads: CASSTPDRNNEQFF. The CDR3 bases are TGTGCCAGCAGCACACCCGACAGGAACAATGAGCAGTTCTTC.

CDR3 DNA sequence: TGCGCCAGCAGCTTGGTCCAGGGAGGGCCAGATACGCAGTATTTT. This gives the protein CASSLVQGGPDTQYF. The rearrangement uses TRBV5-1 and TRBJ2-3; the match to TRBD2 covers 7 bases. This CDR3 is built from 15 residues. V gave up 0 bases and J gave up 4 bases; unmatched junction bases: 5. Germline V gives CDR1 SGHRS, CDR2 YFSETQ. Together with reference TRBV5-1 and TRBJ2-3, the CDR3 gives the full variable domain: KAGVTQTPRYLIKTRGQQVTLSCSPISGHRSVSWYQQTPGQGLQFLFEYFSETQRNKGNFPGRFSGRQFSNSRSEMNVSTLELGDSALYLCASSLVQGGPDTQYFGPGTRLTVL.

This chain uses TRBV23-1 with TRBJ2-3; 8 bases align to TRBD1. TRBV23-1 is given ORF status, its function remaining uncertain. V trimming: 7 bases; J trimming: 3 bases; junction bases outside the gene matches: 6. There are 14 residues in the CDR3. CDR3 nucleotides: TGCGCCAGCAAACATACAGGGGGGACAGATACGCAGTATTTT. Protein: CASKHTGGTDTQYF.

The genes are TRBV6-5 and TRBJ2-1; the match to TRBD1 covers 9 bases. The CDR3 consists of 14 residues. The trim removed 6 bases at V and 2 bases at J, leaving 2 bases unmatched. Germline V CDR1 and CDR2: MNHEY, SVGAGI. For the CDR3, the DNA is TGTGCCAGCAGAGGACAGGGGACCTACAATGAGCAGTTCTTC. It encodes CASRGQGTYNEQFF.

This clone was detected a few times. The chain recombines TRBV12-5 with TRBJ2-3, with TRBD2 as a possible D gene (7 bases). Deletions cut 5 bases from V and 6 bases from J, with 15 bases between. Germline CDR1 LGHNT, CDR2 FRNRAP. The CDR3 has 14 amino acids. The CDR3 DNA reads as TGTGCTAGTGGTGCTGGTGGGGGGGCGGATACGCAGTATTTT. Translating it yields CASGAGGGADTQYF.

This rearrangement joins TRBV18 to TRBJ1-2; the D is unclear. Trimming cost V 3 bases and J 2 bases, with 10 bases left between them. The CDR3 contains 14 residues. CDR1 KGHSH and CDR2 LQKENI come from the germline V gene. The CDR3 protein is CASSPSLANYGYTF. CDR3 DNA: TGTGCCAGCTCACCCTCTCTAGCGAACTATGGCTACACCTTC.

The chain carries TRBV29-1 and TRBJ2-3, with 7 bases matching TRBD2. Germline lookup yields CDR1 SQVTM and CDR2 ANQGSEA. Trimming cost V 3 bases and J 1 base; bases outside gene matches: 4. This CDR3 spans 14 amino acids. CDR3 bases: TGCAGCGTTGAGAAGGGGAGGGGCACAGATACGCAGTATTTT. Translation gives CSVEKGRGTDTQYF.

V is TRBV11-3 and J is TRBJ2-2; no clear D gene. The germline CDR1 and CDR2 sequences are SGHNT and YENEEA. This CDR3 is 15 amino acids long. With 2 bases removed from V and 4 bases from J, the gap between germline ends came to 11 bases. As DNA, the CDR3 is TGTGCCAGCAGCTTACGGCTAGGTAGCACCGGGGAGCTGTTTTTT. This encodes CASSLRLGSTGELFF.

The CDR3 loop is CAIRKTGADTQYF. CDR3 coding DNA: TGTGCCATCAGGAAGACTGGGGCGGATACGCAGTATTTT. The chain recombines TRBV10-3 with TRBJ2-3; tentative D call: TRBD1 (5 bases). Germline-derived CDR1 and CDR2 are ENHRY and SYGVKD. The CDR3 is made up of 13 amino acids. The V end was cut by 6 bases, the J end by 6 bases, with 13 bases between.

There are a few counts of this clone. The rearrangement links TRBV2 to TRBJ1-1; 7 nucleotides agree with TRBD1. Per the germline V gene, CDR1 is SNHLY and CDR2 is FYNNEI. J lost 0 bases, V lost 4 bases, and 8 bases had no gene match. This CDR3 comprises 16 residues. CDR3 bases: TGTGCCAGCAGTGTTCCGCGAGACAGGGTGAACACTGAAGCTTTCTTT. It is translated as CASSVPRDRVNTEAFF.

This clone showed up just once. The genes are TRBV5-1 and TRBJ1-1; D uncertain. V lost 4 bases, J lost 0 bases, and 16 bases lay in between. Germline V CDR1 and CDR2: SGHRS, YFSETQ. This CDR3 region has 16 residues. This CDR3 reads CASSRFRDNMNTEAFF. The CDR3 DNA sequence: TGCGCCAGCAGCCGTTTTCGGGATAACATGAACACTGAAGCTTTCTTT.

In regard to this clone: In the same sample, other DNA sequences code for this CDR3. The chain joins TRBV24-1 to TRBJ2-7; the match to TRBD2 covers 9 bases. This CDR3 is built from 15 residues. From germline, CDR1 is KGHDR and CDR2 SFDVKD. V shed 3 bases and J 0 bases; nucleotides not matched to a gene: 2. The CDR3 spells CATSDLAGSSYEQYF. The CDR3 nucleotides read TGTGCCACCAGTGATCTAGCGGGGAGCTCCTACGAGCAGTACTTC.

The chain combines TRBV7-8 with TRBJ2-7, with D possibly being TRBD1 (5 bases). The CDR3 has 16 residues. CDR1 SGHVS and CDR2 FQNEAQ come from the germline V gene. V was clipped by 4 bases and J by 4 bases, with 20 bases between them. As DNA, the CDR3 is TGTGCCAGCAGCTCCCCTCGACAGACAACATTATACGAGCAGTACTTC. As protein: CASSSPRQTTLYEQYF. Supplemented by reference TRBV7-8 and TRBJ2-7, the full variable domain reads GAGVSQSPRYKVAKRGQDVALRCDPISGHVSLFWYQQALGQGPEFLTYFQNEAQLDKSGLPSDRFFAERPEGSVSTLKIQRTQQEDSAVYLCASSSPRQTTLYEQYFGPGTRLTVT.

This clone turned up a few times. The same CDR3 can be traced to other DNA sequences in this sample. V is TRBV7-8 and J is TRBJ2-7, with D possibly matching TRBD2 (6 bases). This CDR3 has 15 amino acids. Trimming removed 1 base at V and 2 bases at J, with 12 bases between. Germline V lookup: CDR1 SGHVS, CDR2 FQNEAQ. The CDR3 nucleotides are TGTGCCAGCAGCTTAGTGGCGCGGGGAGCCTACGAGCAGTACTTC. Its translation: CASSLVARGAYEQYF.